This note documents a single TCR beta chain sequence. Primers used in a second PCR of roughly 7 to 11 cycles were a sample-barcoded 5' primer and a J-beta primer mix. TCRdb ran MiXCR on the 5' RACE reads and lists one entry per CDR3 protein. The sample contains hundreds of thousands of distinct CDR3 sequences, around 48% of which appear only once. These data originate in a study of blood T cells in healthy people across ages. CDR1 MNHEY and CDR2 SMNVEV come from the germline V gene (reference sequence). The CDR3 sequence is 15 residues long. V shed 6 bases, J shed 7 bases, and the junction held 6 bases outside the gene matches.

This receptor was obtained from a woman aged 55-69 years in good health. The V gene is TRBV27, the J gene TRBJ2-1; 13 nucleotides match TRBD2. The sequenced sample consisted of blood. CDR3 loop: CASRGGLAGSNEQFF. The CDR3 coding sequence is TGTGCCAGCAGGGGGGGACTAGCGGGAAGTAATGAGCAGTTCTTC.